The 30 T cell receptor beta chains given below trace back to one sample, sequenced in a study of cytotoxic CD8 clonotypes in ibrutinib-treated CLL (dated by TCRdb to 2020 to 2022). Libraries were prepared through the immunoSEQ multiplex PCR assay. Not all clones reach the TCRdb copy of this immuneACCESS table, which keeps in-frame sequences only. Checked studies attribute under half of the gap to unresolved V genes and leave the rest unexplained. For this sample there are roughly 250,000 clones; 70% appear just once. Approximately 15% of the sample goes to the ten largest clones. Read against the paper, the sample's time point label means: approximately 25 months on ibrutinib. The sequenced sample was PBMCs, obtained after 24 months of ibrutinib treatment. Receptors were obtained from a human donor with chronic lymphocytic leukemia.

This clone showed up just a few times. The chain links TRBV27 to TRBJ2-6, with a weak D call TRBD1 (5 bases). Trimming shortened V by 6 bases and J by 2 bases, and 5 bases separated the two germline ends. Germline V gene lookup returns CDR1 MNHEY and CDR2 SMNVEV (reference sequence). The CDR3 is made up of 13 amino acids. The CDR3 DNA reads TGTGCCAGCAGAGGGGCTGGGGCCAACGTCCTGACTTTC. This encodes CASRGAGANVLTF.

This clone has just a few counts. V and J are TRBV4-2 and TRBJ2-1; no reliable D call. Per the germline V gene, CDR1 is LGHNA and CDR2 is YNFKEQ. The CDR3 is 13 residues long. V was shortened by 4 bases and J by 2 bases, with 6 bases between the two germline ends. In nucleotides, the CDR3 is TGTGCCAGCAGCCTCCCTCCCTACAATGAGCAGTTCTTC. It yields the protein CASSLPPYNEQFF.

This sequence joins TRBV15 and TRBJ2-5, with TRBD2 matching over 14 bases. V gave up 5 bases and J gave up 1 base; unmatched junction bases: 15. Germline-derived CDR1 and CDR2 are LNHNV and YYDKDF (reference sequence). This CDR3 has 20 residues. CDR3: CATSGGLAGAGLGGQETQYF. The CDR3 DNA is TGTGCCACCAGCGGGGGACTAGCGGGAGCTGGGCTGGGGGGCCAAGAGACCCAGTACTTC. Looking up the rest from reference TRBV15 and TRBJ2-5 gives the full variable domain: DAMVIQNPRYQVTQFGKPVTLSCSQTLNHNVMYWYQQKSSQAPKLLFHYYDKDFNNEADTPDNFQSRRPNTSFCFLDIRSPGLGDTAMYLCATSGGLAGAGLGGQETQYFGPGTRLLVL.

This chain joins TRBV6-1 and TRBJ1-4; 8 bases are shared with TRBD1. Germline V CDR1 and CDR2: MNHNS, SASEGT. This CDR3 region has 14 residues. The V and J ends lost 4 bases and 8 bases, in that order; junction bases with no gene match: 6. The CDR3 reads CASSAGTGKEKLFF. The CDR3 DNA follows: TGTGCCAGCAGTGCCGGGACAGGAAAGGAAAAACTGTTTTTT.

This rearrangement joins TRBV27 to TRBJ2-6; 8 bases are a match to TRBD2. Germline V gene lookup returns CDR1 MNHEY and CDR2 SMNVEV (reference sequence). The ends lost 3 bases at V and 2 bases at J; junction bases unmatched: 6. This CDR3 has 17 residues. The CDR3 region is CASSLAGGLPGANVLTF. The CDR3 DNA is TGTGCCAGCAGTTTGGCGGGAGGCCTGCCTGGGGCCAACGTCCTGACTTTC.

This chain uses TRBV9 with TRBJ1-1, with a tentative D call TRBD1 (5 bases). Looked up from germline, CDR1 is SGDLS and CDR2 is YYNGEE. The CDR3 contains 15 residues. Trimming left V 5 bases short and J 4 bases short, with 18 bases between. CDR3: CASRPSSGGGTEAFF. CDR3 sequence (DNA): TGTGCCAGCAGGCCTAGCTCCGGGGGTGGCACTGAAGCTTTCTTT.

On this clone: The sample carries other DNA sequences with the same CDR3. The chain joins TRBV28 to TRBJ1-3, with D unresolved. The CDR3 totals 11 residues. Germline CDR1 is MDHEN and CDR2 is SYDVKM. Trimming shortened V by 5 bases and J by 4 bases, and 3 bases separated the two germline ends. CDR3 sequence (DNA): TGTGCCAGCAGTAGCGGAAACACCATATATTTT. Its translation: CASSSGNTIYF.

V gene TRBV27 combines with J gene TRBJ2-2; 7 nucleotides match TRBD1. After removal of 5 bases from V and 6 bases from J, the junction contained 9 bases not matched to a gene. Germline CDR1 MNHEY, CDR2 SMNVEV (reference sequence). This CDR3 is 15 amino acids long. CDR3 sequence (DNA): TGTGCCAGCAGTAACCCGGGACAGCGTCCCGGGGAGCTGTTTTTT. This encodes CASSNPGQRPGELFF.

V is TRBV9 and J is TRBJ2-5; D remains ambiguous. V dropped 3 bases and J dropped 4 bases, with 19 bases sitting between them. The CDR3 is 16 amino acids. The germline CDR1 and CDR2 sequences are SGDLS and YYNGEE. CDR3 DNA sequence: TGTGCCAGCAGCGGAAGAATTCGAGGCGGCGGAGAGACCCAGTACTTC. It yields the protein CASSGRIRGGGETQYF.

The chain employs TRBV30 and TRBJ2-2; D might be TRBD2 (5 bases). This CDR3 is built from 15 residues. Germline CDR1 is GTSNPN and CDR2 is SVGIG (reference sequence). Trimming took off 3 bases at V and 1 base at J, with 12 bases between the two ends. CDR3 sequence: CAWRRGWGNTGELFF. The CDR3 nucleotides read TGTGCCTGGAGACGGGGATGGGGGAACACCGGGGAGCTGTTTTTT. The full variable domain, completed using reference TRBV30 and TRBJ2-2, is SQTIHQWPATLVQPVGSPLSLECTVEGTSNPNLYWYRQAAGRGLQLLFYSVGIGQISSEVPQNLSASRPQDRQFILSSKKLLLSDSGFYLCAWRRGWGNTGELFFGEGSRLTVL.

The rearrangement uses TRBV28 and TRBJ2-6; D gene ambiguous. The germline V gene has CDR1 MDHEN and CDR2 SYDVKM. The length of the CDR3 is 15 residues. V shed 2 bases and J shed 1 base, with 6 bases lying between them. CDR3 sequence reads: CASSLPISGANVLTF. In DNA form, the CDR3 reads TGTGCCAGCAGTTTACCGATATCTGGGGCCAACGTCCTGACTTTC.

The gene calls are TRBV5-1 and TRBJ2-7; TRBD1 agrees at 8 bases. The germline V gene encodes CDR1 SGHRS and CDR2 YFSETQ. V dropped 3 bases and J dropped 4; count of bases not matched to a gene: 6. CDR3 size: 14 residues. The CDR3 spells CASSSLTGEYEQYF. The CDR3 bases are TGCGCCAGCAGCTCGCTGACAGGGGAGTACGAGCAGTACTTC.

The chain links TRBV25-1 to TRBJ2-1; D gene ambiguous. Germline CDR1 and CDR2: MGHDK and SYGVNS. The CDR3 loop spans 13 amino acids. Between the trimmed V and J ends, which lost 7 bases and 4 bases, there was a span of 11 bases. CDR3 protein: CASTTVGYNEQFF. In nucleotides, the CDR3 is TGTGCCAGCACAACAGTCGGGTACAATGAGCAGTTCTTC.

This chain uses TRBV7-2 with TRBJ2-3, with 7 positions matching TRBD2. CDR1 and CDR2 (germline): SGHTA, FQGNSA. CDR3 length equals 15 residues. Unmatched junction bases numbered 3, after V lost 0 bases and J lost 3 bases. Written as DNA, the CDR3 is TGTGCCAGCAGCTTAGCGGGAGGGCCGACAGATACGCAGTATTTT. This sequence encodes CASSLAGGPTDTQYF.

J is TRBJ2-5 and V is TRBV28; 7 positions match TRBD1. V lost 4 bases, J lost 5 bases, and 10 bases stayed unmatched. There are 15 residues in the CDR3. Looked up from germline, CDR1 is MDHEN and CDR2 is SYDVKM. The CDR3 nucleotides are TGTGCCAGCAGTTATCCGAGGGGGCCCGGGGAGACCCAGTACTTC. It specifies CASSYPRGPGETQYF.

The V call is TRBV6-1, the J call TRBJ1-3; weak D call: TRBD1 (5 bases). Germline values: CDR1 MNHNS, CDR2 SASEGT. The CDR3 is 15 residues long. The germline V and J ends were trimmed by 6 bases and 4 bases, with 16 bases remaining between them. The CDR3 DNA reads as TGTGCCAGCAGACAGGCCTCGATTCGGGGAAACACCATATATTTT. Protein product: CASRQASIRGNTIYF.

There are a few counts of this clone. V usage is TRBV29-1 and J usage is TRBJ1-4; tentatively, D is TRBD1 (5 bases). The V gene's germline CDR1 is SQVTM and CDR2 ANQGSEA. Trimming left V 7 bases short and J 8 bases short, with 11 bases between. The CDR3 has 11 amino acids. The DNA for the CDR3 is TGCAGCGGTAGGAGGGGCGAAAAACTGTTTTTT. Its protein product is CSGRRGEKLFF.

The chain couples TRBV29-1 to TRBJ2-5, with 8 bases that match TRBD2. The CDR3 spans 12 residues. From germline, CDR1 is SQVTM and CDR2 ANQGSEA. V lost 7 bases, J lost 4 bases, and 5 bases stayed unmatched. The CDR3 nucleotides are TGCAGCGCTGAGCGGGAGTCAGAGACCCAGTACTTC. It translates to CSAERESETQYF. Full variable domain (remainder filled in from reference TRBV29-1 and TRBJ2-5): SAVISQKPSRDICQRGTSLTIQCQVDSQVTMMFWYRQQPGQSLTLIATANQGSEATYESGFVIDKFPISRPNLTFSTLTVSNMSPEDSSIYLCSAERESETQYFGPGTRLLVL.

In DNA, the CDR3 is TGCAGCGTTGATTTCCAACCCGGCAGGGAAGTATATGGCTACACCTTC. Protein product: CSVDFQPGREVYGYTF. V is TRBV29-1 and J is TRBJ1-2; weak D call: TRBD1 (5 bases). Germline assignment: CDR1 SQVTM and CDR2 ANQGSEA. V was shortened by 3 bases and J by 5 bases, with 22 bases between the two germline ends. The CDR3 runs 16 residues.

The chain carries TRBV19 and TRBJ2-1, with 10 bases matching TRBD2. This CDR3 has 14 residues. V shed 5 bases and J 8 bases; nucleotides not matched to a gene: 6. Germline lookup yields CDR1 LNHDA and CDR2 SQIVND (reference sequence). The CDR3 DNA follows: TGTGCCAGTAGTTGGAAGCGGGAGGGCGATGAGCAGTTCTTC. Residues: CASSWKREGDEQFF.

This chain links TRBV7-6 with TRBJ1-4, with 8 bases that match TRBD1. Unmatched junction bases numbered 16, after V lost 5 bases and J lost 14 bases. The CDR3 runs to 15 residues. The germline V gene has CDR1 SGHVS and CDR2 FNYEAQ. CDR3 nucleotides: TGTGCCAGCAGCGAGCAAGACAGGGGCGCGATATCGCTGTTTTTT. This codes for CASSEQDRGAISLFF.

The chain joins TRBV28 to TRBJ1-5; TRBD1 agrees at 8 bases. The CDR3 loop spans 15 amino acids. The ends lost 4 bases at V and 5 bases at J; junction bases unmatched: 7. CDR1 is MDHEN, CDR2 SYDVKM, per germline. In nucleotides, the CDR3 is TGTGCCAGCAGTTCCGGGACAGGACTCCATCAGCCCCAGCATTTT. It translates to CASSSGTGLHQPQHF.

This clone has a single count. V and J are TRBV27 and TRBJ2-7; perhaps TRBD1 as D (6 bases). The CDR3 length is 16 residues. Germline V gene data show CDR1 as MNHEY and CDR2 as SMNVEV (reference sequence). Trimming took 0 bases from V and 4 from J, leaving 16 bases between them. This CDR3 reads CASSLSGGDWGYEQYF. CDR3 DNA sequence: TGTGCCAGCAGTTTATCAGGGGGAGACTGGGGTTACGAGCAGTACTTC.

The rearrangement uses TRBV28 and TRBJ2-7; D not resolved. The V gene lost 6 bases and the J gene lost 2 bases, with 14 bases spanning the gap. The germline CDR1 and CDR2 sequences are MDHEN and SYDVKM. This CDR3 is 14 amino acids long. This chain's CDR3 is CASRERPNPYEQYF. As DNA, the CDR3 is TGTGCCAGCAGGGAGAGGCCCAACCCCTACGAGCAGTACTTC.

This clone was seen more than once but under ten times. The chain joins TRBV27 to TRBJ2-7; D possibly matches TRBD1 or TRBD2 (5 bases each). V dropped 6 bases and J dropped 6 bases, with 18 bases sitting between them. Germline V gene lookup returns CDR1 MNHEY and CDR2 SMNVEV (reference sequence). CDR3 length: 14 amino acids. CDR3 region: CASSQGSGRREQYF. Written as DNA, the CDR3 is TGTGCCAGCAGCCAAGGATCGGGACGGCGCGAGCAGTACTTC.

This chain connects TRBV7-9 to TRBJ2-1, with 10 bases identical to TRBD2. Germline loops: CDR1 SEHNR, CDR2 FQNEAQ (reference sequence). There are 15 residues in the CDR3. J gave up 8 bases and V 1 base, and 5 bases lay outside the gene matches. The CDR3 spells CASSLVRLAGDEQFF. The CDR3 coding sequence is TGTGCCAGCAGCTTAGTCCGGCTAGCGGGGGATGAGCAGTTCTTC.

The rearrangement joins TRBV4-1 to TRBJ2-7; no definite D call. V lost 0 bases to trimming and J lost 1 base, with 13 bases between them. CDR1 and CDR2 from the germline V gene are MGHRA and YSYEKL. The CDR3 contains 16 residues. Here the CDR3 reads CASSQDNWATSYEQYF. The CDR3 coding sequence is TGCGCCAGCAGCCAAGATAACTGGGCAACATCCTACGAGCAGTACTTC.

The rearrangement uses TRBV5-5 and TRBJ1-5; D perhaps matches TRBD1 (6 bases). The CDR3 extends over 16 amino acids. V shed 0 bases and J shed 4 bases, with 14 bases lying between them. Per the germline V gene, CDR1 is SGHKS and CDR2 is YYEKEE (reference sequence). The CDR3 DNA follows: TGTGCCAGCAGCTTGGCAGAAGGGGGGAATAATCAGCCCCAGCATTTT. It yields the protein CASSLAEGGNNQPQHF.

The chain couples TRBV4-1 to TRBJ1-2; D is perhaps TRBD1 (6 bases). The CDR3 sequence is 14 residues long. CDR1 MGHRA and CDR2 YSYEKL come from the germline V gene. Trimming cost V 4 bases and J 4 bases, with 13 bases left between them. CDR3 DNA: TGCGCCAGCAGCCCAGGGGAGGGATCCTATGGCTACACCTTC. Its protein product is CASSPGEGSYGYTF.

This chain's CDR3 is CAGGGTEAFF. The CDR3 DNA follows: TGTGCCGGAGGGGGAACTGAAGCTTTCTTT. This chain links TRBV19 with TRBJ1-1, with D possibly being TRBD1 (6 bases). The CDR3 totals 10 residues. CDR1 is LNHDA and CDR2 is SQIVND in the germline V gene (reference sequence). The V and J ends lost 11 bases and 5 bases respectively, with 9 bases between them.